This note documents a single TCR beta chain sequence. Its antigen is not known. The sample originates from a study of CD8 T cells in ankylosing spondylitis. General observations from the study: Disease-linked clones reportedly showed significant enrichment in matched ankylosing spondylitis synovial fluid. Blood from ankylosing spondylitis patients appeared to carry a characteristic roughly eight-variant TCR beta motif.

One entry per CDR3 protein, called by TCRdb with MiXCR from the 5' RACE reads. The sample yields 300,000 to 350,000 distinct CDR3 sequences, 20% to 25% seen once. The CDR3 covers 14 residues. Germline assignment: CDR1 MDHEN and CDR2 SYDVKM. Trimming cost V 3 bases and J 5 bases, with 13 bases left between them. The gene calls are TRBV28 and TRBJ2-5, with D possibly called TRBD1 or TRBD2 (5 bases each). The specimen sequenced was blood, either unsorted or a sorted T cell fraction (not recorded which). The sequence was collected from a female donor with ankylosing spondylitis or in good health (not recorded which). The CDR3 DNA reads as TGTGCCAGCAGTTTGTCTGGGACCTTTGAGACCCAGTACTTC. As protein: CASSLSGTFETQYF.